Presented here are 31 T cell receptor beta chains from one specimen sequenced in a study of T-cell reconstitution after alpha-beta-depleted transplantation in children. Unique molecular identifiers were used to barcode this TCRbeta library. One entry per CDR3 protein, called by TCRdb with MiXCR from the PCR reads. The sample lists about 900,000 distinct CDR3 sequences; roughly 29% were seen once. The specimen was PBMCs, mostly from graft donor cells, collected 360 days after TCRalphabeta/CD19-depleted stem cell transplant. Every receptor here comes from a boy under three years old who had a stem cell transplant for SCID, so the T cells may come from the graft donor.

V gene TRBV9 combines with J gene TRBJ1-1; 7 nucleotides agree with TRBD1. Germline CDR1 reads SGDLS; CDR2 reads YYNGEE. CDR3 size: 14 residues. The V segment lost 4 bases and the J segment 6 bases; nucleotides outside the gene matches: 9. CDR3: CASSHTGERAEAFF. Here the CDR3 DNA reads TGTGCCAGCAGCCATACAGGGGAGAGGGCTGAAGCTTTCTTT.

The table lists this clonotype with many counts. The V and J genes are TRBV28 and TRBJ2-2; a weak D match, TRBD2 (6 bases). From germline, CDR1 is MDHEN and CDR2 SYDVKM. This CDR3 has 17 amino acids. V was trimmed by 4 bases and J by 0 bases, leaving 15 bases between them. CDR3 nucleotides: TGTGCCAGCAGTTCACAAGGGGCGGGGCCGAACACCGGGGAGCTGTTTTTT. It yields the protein CASSSQGAGPNTGELFF.

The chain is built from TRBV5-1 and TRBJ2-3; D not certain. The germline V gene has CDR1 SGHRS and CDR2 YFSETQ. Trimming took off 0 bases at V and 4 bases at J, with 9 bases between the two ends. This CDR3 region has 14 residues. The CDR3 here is CASSLASRPDTQYF. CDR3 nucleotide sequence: TGCGCCAGCAGCTTGGCCTCCCGCCCAGATACGCAGTATTTT. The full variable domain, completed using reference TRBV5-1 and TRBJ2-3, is KAGVTQTPRYLIKTRGQQVTLSCSPISGHRSVSWYQQTPGQGLQFLFEYFSETQRNKGNFPGRFSGRQFSNSRSEMNVSTLELGDSALYLCASSLASRPDTQYFGPGTRLTVL.

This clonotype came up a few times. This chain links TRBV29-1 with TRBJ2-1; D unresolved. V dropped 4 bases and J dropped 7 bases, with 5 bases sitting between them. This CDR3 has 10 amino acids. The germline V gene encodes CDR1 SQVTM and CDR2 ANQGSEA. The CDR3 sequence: CSVGRNEQFF. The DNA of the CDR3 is TGCAGCGTTGGGAGAAATGAGCAGTTCTTC.

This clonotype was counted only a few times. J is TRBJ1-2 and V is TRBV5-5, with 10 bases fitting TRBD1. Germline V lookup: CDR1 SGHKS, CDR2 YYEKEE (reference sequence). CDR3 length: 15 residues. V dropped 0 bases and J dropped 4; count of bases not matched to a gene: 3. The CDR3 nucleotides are TGTGCCAGCAGCTTGGGACAGGGGGCTTTCTATGGCTACACCTTC. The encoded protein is CASSLGQGAFYGYTF.

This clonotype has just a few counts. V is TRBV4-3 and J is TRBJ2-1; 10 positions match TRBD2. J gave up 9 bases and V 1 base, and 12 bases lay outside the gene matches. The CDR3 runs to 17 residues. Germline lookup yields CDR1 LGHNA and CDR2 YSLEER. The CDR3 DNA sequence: TGCGCCAGCAGCCAAGGAGATCCAGCACTAGCGGGGTTTGAGCAGTTCTTC. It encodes CASSQGDPALAGFEQFF.

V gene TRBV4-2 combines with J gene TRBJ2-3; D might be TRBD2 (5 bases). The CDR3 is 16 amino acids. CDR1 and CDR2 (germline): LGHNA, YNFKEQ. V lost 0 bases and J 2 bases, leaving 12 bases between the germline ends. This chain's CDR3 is CASSQDLRGTTDTQYF. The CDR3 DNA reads TGTGCCAGCAGCCAAGATCTACGGGGAACCACAGATACGCAGTATTTT.

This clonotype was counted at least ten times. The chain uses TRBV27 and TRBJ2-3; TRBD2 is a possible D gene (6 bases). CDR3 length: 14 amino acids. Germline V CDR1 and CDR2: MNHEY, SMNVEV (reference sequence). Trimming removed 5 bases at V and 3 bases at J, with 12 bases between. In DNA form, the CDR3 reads TGTGCCAGCAGTCAAAGACTAGTAACAGATACGCAGTATTTT. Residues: CASSQRLVTDTQYF.

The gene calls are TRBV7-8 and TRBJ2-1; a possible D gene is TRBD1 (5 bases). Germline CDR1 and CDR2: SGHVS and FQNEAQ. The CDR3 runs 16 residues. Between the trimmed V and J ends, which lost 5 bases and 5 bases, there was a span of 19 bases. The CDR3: CASSVRLLGANNEQFF. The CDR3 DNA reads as TGTGCCAGCAGCGTTAGGTTATTAGGGGCCAACAATGAGCAGTTCTTC. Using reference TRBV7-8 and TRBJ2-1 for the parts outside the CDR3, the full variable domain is GAGVSQSPRYKVAKRGQDVALRCDPISGHVSLFWYQQALGQGPEFLTYFQNEAQLDKSGLPSDRFFAERPEGSVSTLKIQRTQQEDSAVYLCASSVRLLGANNEQFFGPGTRLTVL.

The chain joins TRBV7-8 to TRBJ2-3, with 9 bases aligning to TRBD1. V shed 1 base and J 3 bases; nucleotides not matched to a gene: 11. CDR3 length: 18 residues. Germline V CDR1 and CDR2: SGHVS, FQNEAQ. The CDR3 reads CASSLGNRGRGRTDTQYF. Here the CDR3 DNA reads TGTGCCAGCAGCTTAGGCAACAGGGGGCGAGGTCGGACAGATACGCAGTATTTT.

The CDR3 loop is CASSFILRDRVLPDTQYF. The DNA of the CDR3 is TGTGCCAGCAGCTTCATTCTCCGGGACAGGGTTTTACCAGATACGCAGTATTTT. The V call is TRBV11-1, the J call TRBJ2-3; 9 bases match TRBD1. The germline V gene has CDR1 SGHAT and CDR2 FQDESV (reference sequence). Unmatched junction bases numbered 14, after V lost 3 bases and J lost 4 bases. CDR3 size: 18 residues.

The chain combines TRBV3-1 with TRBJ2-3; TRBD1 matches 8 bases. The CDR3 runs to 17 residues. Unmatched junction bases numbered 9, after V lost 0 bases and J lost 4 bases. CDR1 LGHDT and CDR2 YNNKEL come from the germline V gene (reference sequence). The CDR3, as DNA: TGTGCCAGCAGCCAAGATCAGTGGACAGGGACATCAGATACGCAGTATTTT. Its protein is CASSQDQWTGTSDTQYF.

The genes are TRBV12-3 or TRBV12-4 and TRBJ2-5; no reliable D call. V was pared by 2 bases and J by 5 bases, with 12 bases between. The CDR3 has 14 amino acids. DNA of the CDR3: TGTGCCAGCAGTTTAATAGTGGCTCCGGAGACCCAGTACTTC. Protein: CASSLIVAPETQYF.

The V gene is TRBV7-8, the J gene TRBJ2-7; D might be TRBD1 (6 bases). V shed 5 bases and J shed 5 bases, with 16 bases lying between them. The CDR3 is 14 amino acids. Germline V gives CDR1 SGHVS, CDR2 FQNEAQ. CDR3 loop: CASSPEQGYHEQYF. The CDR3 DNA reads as TGTGCCAGCAGCCCCGAGCAGGGGTACCACGAGCAGTACTTC. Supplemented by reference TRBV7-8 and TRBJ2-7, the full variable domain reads GAGVSQSPRYKVAKRGQDVALRCDPISGHVSLFWYQQALGQGPEFLTYFQNEAQLDKSGLPSDRFFAERPEGSVSTLKIQRTQQEDSAVYLCASSPEQGYHEQYFGPGTRLTVT.

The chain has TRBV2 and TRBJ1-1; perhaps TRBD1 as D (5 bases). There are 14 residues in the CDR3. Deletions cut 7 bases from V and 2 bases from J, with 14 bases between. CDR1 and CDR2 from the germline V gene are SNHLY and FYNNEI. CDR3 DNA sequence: TGTGCCAGCATCCTAGGACACGCTAACACTGAAGCTTTCTTT. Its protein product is CASILGHANTEAFF. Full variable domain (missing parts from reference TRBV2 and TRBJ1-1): EPEVTQTPSHQVTQMGQEVILRCVPISNHLYFYWYRQILGQKVEFLVSFYNNEISEKSEIFDDQFSVERPDGSNFTLKIRSTKLEDSAMYFCASILGHANTEAFFGQGTRLTVV.

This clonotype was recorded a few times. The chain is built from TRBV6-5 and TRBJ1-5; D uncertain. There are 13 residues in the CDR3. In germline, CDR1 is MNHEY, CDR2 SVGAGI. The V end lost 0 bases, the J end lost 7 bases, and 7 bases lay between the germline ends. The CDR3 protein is CASSYSIWQPQHF. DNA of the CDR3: TGTGCCAGCAGTTACTCGATTTGGCAGCCCCAGCATTTT.

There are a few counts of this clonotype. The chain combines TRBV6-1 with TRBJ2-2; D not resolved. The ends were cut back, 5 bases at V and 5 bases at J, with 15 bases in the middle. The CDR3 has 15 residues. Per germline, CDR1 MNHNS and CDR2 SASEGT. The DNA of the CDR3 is TGTGCCAGCAGTCTCAATAGGGTATCAACCGGGGAGCTGTTTTTT. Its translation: CASSLNRVSTGELFF.

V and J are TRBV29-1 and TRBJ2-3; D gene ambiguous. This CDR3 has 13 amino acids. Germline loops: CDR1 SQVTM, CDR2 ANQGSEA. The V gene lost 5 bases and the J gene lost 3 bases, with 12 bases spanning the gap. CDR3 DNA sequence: TGCAGCGTTCCTAGGTTTAGGACAGATACGCAGTATTTT. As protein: CSVPRFRTDTQYF.

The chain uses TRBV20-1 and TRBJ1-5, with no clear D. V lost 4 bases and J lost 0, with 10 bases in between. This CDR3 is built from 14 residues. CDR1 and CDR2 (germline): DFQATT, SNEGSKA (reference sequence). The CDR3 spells CSATLGDSNQPQHF. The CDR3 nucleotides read TGCAGTGCTACCCTCGGGGATAGCAATCAGCCCCAGCATTTT.

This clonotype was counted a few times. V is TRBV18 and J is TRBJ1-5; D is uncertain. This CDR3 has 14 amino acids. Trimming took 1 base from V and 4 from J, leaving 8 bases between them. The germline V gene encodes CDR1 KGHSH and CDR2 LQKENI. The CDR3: CASSPRGENQPQHF. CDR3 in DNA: TGTGCCAGCTCACCACGCGGCGAGAATCAGCCCCAGCATTTT.

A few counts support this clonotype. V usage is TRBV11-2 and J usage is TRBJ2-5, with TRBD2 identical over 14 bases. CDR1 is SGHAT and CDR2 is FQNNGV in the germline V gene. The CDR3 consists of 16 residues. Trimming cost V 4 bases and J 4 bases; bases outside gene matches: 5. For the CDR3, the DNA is TGTGCCAGCAGCTCCTGGACTAGCGGGGGGTTAGAGACCCAGTACTTC. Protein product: CASSSWTSGGLETQYF.

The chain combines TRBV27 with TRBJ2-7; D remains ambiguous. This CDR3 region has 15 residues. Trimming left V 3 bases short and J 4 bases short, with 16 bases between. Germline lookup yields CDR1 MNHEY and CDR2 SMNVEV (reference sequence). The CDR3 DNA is TGTGCCAGCAGTTTGACCCACGATCCTGGGTACGAGCAGTACTTC. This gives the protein CASSLTHDPGYEQYF.

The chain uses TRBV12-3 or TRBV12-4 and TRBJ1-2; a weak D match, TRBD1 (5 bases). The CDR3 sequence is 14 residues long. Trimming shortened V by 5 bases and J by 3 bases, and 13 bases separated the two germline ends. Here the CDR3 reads CASSPRDGDYGYTF. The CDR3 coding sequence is TGTGCCAGCAGTCCTAGGGACGGAGACTATGGCTACACCTTC.

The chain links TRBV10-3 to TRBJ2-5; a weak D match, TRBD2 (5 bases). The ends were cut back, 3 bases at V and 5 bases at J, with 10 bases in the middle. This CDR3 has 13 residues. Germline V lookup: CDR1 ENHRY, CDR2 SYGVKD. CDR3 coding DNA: TGTGCCATCAGTGAAAAGGGCGGGGAGACCCAGTACTTC. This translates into CAISEKGGETQYF.

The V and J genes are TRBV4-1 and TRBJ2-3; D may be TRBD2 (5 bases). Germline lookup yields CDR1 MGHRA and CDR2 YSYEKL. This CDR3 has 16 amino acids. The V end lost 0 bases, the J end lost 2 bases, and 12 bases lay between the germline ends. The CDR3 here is CASSQDTRVNTDTQYF. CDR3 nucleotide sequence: TGCGCCAGCAGCCAAGATACGAGGGTAAACACAGATACGCAGTATTTT.

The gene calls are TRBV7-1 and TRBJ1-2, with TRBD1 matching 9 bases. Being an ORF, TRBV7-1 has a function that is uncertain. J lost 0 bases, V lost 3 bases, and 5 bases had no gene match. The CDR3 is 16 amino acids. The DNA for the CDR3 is TGTGCCAGCAGCTCTACAGGGGGCCTAGCTAACTATGGCTACACCTTC. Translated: CASSSTGGLANYGYTF.

The CDR3 sequence is CASGFGAGSTGELFF. Written as DNA, the CDR3 is TGCGCCAGCGGGTTTGGCGCCGGCAGCACCGGGGAGCTGTTTTTT. The chain uses TRBV5-1 and TRBJ2-2, with no clear D. V was trimmed by 7 bases and J by 4 bases, leaving 17 bases between them. CDR1 and CDR2 from the germline V gene are SGHRS and YFSETQ. This CDR3 is 15 amino acids long.

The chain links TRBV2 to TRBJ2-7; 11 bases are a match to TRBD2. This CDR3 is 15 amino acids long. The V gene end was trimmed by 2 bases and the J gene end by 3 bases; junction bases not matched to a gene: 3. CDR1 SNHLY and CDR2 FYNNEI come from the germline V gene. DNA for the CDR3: TGTGCCAGCAGTGAACGACTAGCGGGGTTCTACGAGCAGTACTTC. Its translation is CASSERLAGFYEQYF.

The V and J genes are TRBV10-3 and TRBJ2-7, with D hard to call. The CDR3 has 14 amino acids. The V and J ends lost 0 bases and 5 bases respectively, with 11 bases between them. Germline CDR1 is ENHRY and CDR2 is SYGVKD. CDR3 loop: CAISESQVGHEQYF. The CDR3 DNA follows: TGTGCCATCAGTGAGTCCCAGGTGGGCCACGAGCAGTACTTC.

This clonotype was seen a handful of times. CDR3 amino acids: CASSPFGTDTQYF. CDR3 coding DNA: TGCGCCAGCAGCCCATTCGGGACAGATACGCAGTATTTT. The chain recombines TRBV5-1 with TRBJ2-3; the D is unclear. The CDR3 is 13 residues long. Trimming removed 4 bases at V and 3 bases at J, with 9 bases between. CDR1 is SGHRS, CDR2 YFSETQ, per germline.

CDR3 DNA: TGTGCCACCAGCAGAGATCCCAACCTGGGGACCTACGAGCAGTACTTC. Its protein is CATSRDPNLGTYEQYF. This sequence joins TRBV15 and TRBJ2-7, with D unclear. The ends were cut back, 0 bases at V and 2 bases at J, with 14 bases in the middle. The CDR3 loop spans 16 amino acids. From germline, CDR1 is LNHNV and CDR2 YYDKDF (reference sequence).